Below are 14 T cell receptor beta chains sequenced from a single sample in a study of OX40 agonist ivuxolimab in advanced cancers. Produced via immunoSEQ multiplex PCR; TCRdb's table is partial and in-frame only. The profile shows 70,000 to 85,000 clones, 87% of them singletons. Specimen: CD4+ or CD8+ T cells sorted from blood, collected in a trial of the OX40 agonist ivuxolimab. Source of these receptors: an adult with an advanced solid tumor such as melanoma, head and neck, liver or kidney cancer.

The chain joins TRBV19 to TRBJ2-1, with 13 bases matching TRBD2. Germline lookup yields CDR1 LNHDA and CDR2 SQIVND (reference sequence). The CDR3 has 15 amino acids. V lost 5 bases and J lost 5; bases outside the gene matches: 3. The CDR3 region has the DNA TGTGCCAGTAGTGAACTAGCGGGGGGGGACAATGAGCAGTTCTTC. Residues: CASSELAGGDNEQFF.

This clone has a handful of counts. The chain has TRBV5-1 and TRBJ1-4; 12 positions agree with TRBD1. Germline CDR1 is SGHRS and CDR2 is YFSETQ. The junction had 6 bases not matched to a gene; V was cut back by 0 bases and J by 3 bases. There are 18 residues in the CDR3. The CDR3 nucleotides read TGCGCCAGCAGCTTGGCTCCGGGACAGGGGGCTTCTAATGAAAAACTGTTTTTT. Translation: CASSLAPGQGASNEKLFF.

The chain employs TRBV9 and TRBJ2-2; possible D gene TRBD2, 5 bases. The CDR3 runs 13 residues. Trimming pared 6 bases from V and 3 bases from J, leaving 9 bases between. CDR1 is SGDLS and CDR2 is YYNGEE in the germline V gene. CDR3 DNA: TGTGCCAGCACCTTCGGGGACACCGGGGAGCTGTTTTTT. This encodes CASTFGDTGELFF.

This clone was seen only a few times. The chain has TRBV19 and TRBJ1-1; 11 bases are a match to TRBD1. This CDR3 region has 18 residues. Trimming took 1 base from V and 8 from J; bases not matched to a gene: 15. CDR1 and CDR2 (germline): LNHDA, SQIVND (reference sequence). The CDR3 sequence is CASSIAGFGTGGLGEAFF. CDR3 coding DNA: TGTGCCAGTAGTATAGCAGGGTTTGGGACAGGGGGACTCGGCGAAGCTTTCTTT.

J is TRBJ2-2 and V is TRBV11-2, with a weak D call TRBD1 (5 bases). The CDR3 sequence is 16 residues long. Trimming took 5 bases from V and 8 from J, leaving 21 bases between them. CDR1 SGHAT and CDR2 FQNNGV come from the germline V gene. The CDR3 loop reads CASSPPGAGSRGELFF. The CDR3 DNA sequence: TGTGCCAGCAGCCCCCCTGGAGCAGGGTCTCGTGGGGAGCTGTTTTTT.

This chain connects TRBV4-1 to TRBJ1-2, with 8 bases matching TRBD1. There are 15 residues in the CDR3. The germline V gene encodes CDR1 MGHRA and CDR2 YSYEKL. Trimming removed 0 bases from V and 11 bases from J; junction bases left unmatched: 11. CDR3 in DNA: TGCGCCAGCAGCCAAGATAGGACAGGGCTTCGAGGTTACACCTTC. Protein: CASSQDRTGLRGYTF.

About this clone: Other DNA variants within this sample encode the same CDR3. The chain links TRBV6-6 to TRBJ2-7; TRBD1 might be the D (5 bases). The germline gives CDR1 MNHNY, CDR2 SVGAGI (reference sequence). Trimming left V 3 bases short and J 1 base short, with 10 bases between. CDR3 size: 14 residues. Here the CDR3 reads CASSYSQGSYEQYF. The CDR3 nucleotides are TGTGCCAGCAGTTATAGTCAGGGTTCCTACGAGCAGTACTTC.

The chain has TRBV29-1 and TRBJ2-7; unclear D gene. Germline-derived CDR1 and CDR2 are SQVTM and ANQGSEA. The CDR3 covers 13 residues. V lost 3 bases, J lost 2 bases, and 11 bases lay in between. CDR3 nucleotide sequence: TGCAGCGTTGAGGAGAATTCAGCCTACGAGCAGTACTTC. It is translated as CSVEENSAYEQYF.

This chain joins TRBV7-9 and TRBJ1-2, with D unresolved. This CDR3 comprises 13 residues. CDR1 and CDR2 from the germline V gene are SEHNR and FQNEAQ (reference sequence). V lost 5 bases and J 5 bases, leaving 12 bases between the germline ends. CDR3 protein: CASSPDARYGYTF. The CDR3 DNA reads as TGTGCCAGCAGCCCCGACGCCCGATATGGCTACACCTTC.

The V call is TRBV11-2, the J call TRBJ2-2; no definite D call. Trimming removed 0 bases from V and 7 bases from J, with 6 bases in between. The CDR3 spans 13 residues. Looked up from germline, CDR1 is SGHAT and CDR2 is FQNNGV. The CDR3 nucleotides read TGTGCCAGCAGCTTAGATCTTGACGGGGAGCTGTTTTTT. This gives the protein CASSLDLDGELFF.

The CDR3 DNA reads as TGTGCCAGCAGCTTGGTTGGCGAAGCTTTCTTT. This translates into CASSLVGEAFF. J is TRBJ1-1 and V is TRBV5-6; D unclear. The V and J ends lost 0 bases and 8 bases respectively, with 5 bases between them. CDR1 and CDR2 from the germline V gene are SGHDT and YYEEEE. CDR3 length: 11 residues. Full variable domain (remainder filled in from reference TRBV5-6 and TRBJ1-1): DAGVTQSPTHLIKTRGQQVTLRCSPKSGHDTVSWYQQALGQGPQFIFQYYEEEERQRGNFPDRFSGHQFPNYSSELNVNALLLGDSALYLCASSLVGEAFFGQGTRLTVV.

This chain links TRBV6-1 with TRBJ2-3; D might be TRBD2 (6 bases). The V and J ends lost 3 bases and 4 bases respectively, with 11 bases between them. Germline lookup yields CDR1 MNHNS and CDR2 SASEGT. The CDR3 extends over 14 amino acids. CDR3 DNA sequence: TGTGCCAGCAGTGATATCCGGGGGTCAGATACGCAGTATTTT. As protein: CASSDIRGSDTQYF.

A single count supports this clone. This chain joins TRBV7-9 and TRBJ1-1; possibly TRBD1 for D (5 bases). The germline gives CDR1 SEHNR, CDR2 FQNEAQ (reference sequence). The CDR3 runs 16 residues. V was cut by 4 bases and J by 1 base, with 16 bases left in between. The CDR3 nucleotides read TGTGCCAGCAGCTCAATAGGGGAACCCCAGAACACTGAAGCTTTCTTT. Translated, it gives CASSSIGEPQNTEAFF. The variable domain in full, completed from reference TRBV7-9 and TRBJ1-1, reads DTGVSQNPRHKITKRGQNVTFRCDPISEHNRLYWYRQTLGQGPEFLTYFQNEAQLEKSRLLSDRFSAERPKGSFSTLEIQRTEQGDSAMYLCASSSIGEPQNTEAFFGQGTRLTVV.

This clone was picked up one time. The chain links TRBV6-5 to TRBJ2-3; D ambiguous. The CDR3 covers 15 residues. Trimming removed 2 bases at V and 4 bases at J, with 13 bases between. Germline values: CDR1 MNHEY, CDR2 SVGAGI. CDR3 protein: CASSYAYPFPDTQYF. CDR3 DNA: TGTGCCAGCAGTTACGCCTACCCATTTCCAGATACGCAGTATTTT.